These 27 T cell receptor delta chains were sequenced from one sample in a study of γδ T cells in repeated Plasmodium falciparum infection. TCRdb reanalysed the multiplex PCR reads via CATT. The sample lists roughly 93,000 delta-chain clones; under 1.5% were seen once. Flow sorting of PBMC yielded separate Vgamma9/Vdelta2+ and Vdelta2-negative gammadelta T cell populations for bulk repertoire analysis. The sequenced sample was gamma-delta T cells from blood. These TCRs come from a pool of human donors (malaria-infected and uninfected, not separated).

This clone has just a few counts. It differs at one base from a far larger clone, so likely a read error. This same CDR3 is encoded by further DNA sequences in the sample. The genes are TRDV1 and TRDJ1; D may be TRDD2 (5 bases). This CDR3 contains 19 residues. V was clipped by 0 bases and J by 0 bases, with 20 bases between them. CDR1 and CDR2 (germline): TSWWSYY, QGS. CDR3 loop: CALGELVLPPGWNTDKLIF. The DNA for the CDR3 is TGTGCTCTTGGGGAACTTGTACTTCCCCCCGGATGGAACACCGATAAACTCATCTTT.

Details on this clone: This probably arose from a read error, given a far larger clone one base away. Other DNA sequences in this sample translate to the same CDR3. The genes are TRDV1 and TRDJ1; 8 bases agree with TRDD3. No J gene was available from TCRdb, and it was assigned here by a germline match of the DNA. The J segment lost 4 bases and the V segment lost 3 bases, leaving 28 bases of the junction unmatched. Per the germline V gene, CDR1 is TSWWSYY and CDR2 is QGS. This CDR3 has 22 amino acids. The DNA for the CDR3 is TGTGCTCTTGGGGAGGCTACGAGGTGGGGGATTTGCTGTCCGTTGACTGGCGATAAACTCATCTTT. It specifies CALGEATRWGICCPLTGDKLIF.

This clone was observed a handful of times. Only one base separates this from a far larger clonotype, so it likely reflects a read error. The same CDR3 is also encoded by other DNA sequences in this sample. The CDR3 DNA is TGTGCCTGTGACCCCGTTGGACTGGGGGATACGCAAGTCACCGATAAACTCATCTTC. Protein sequence: CACDPVGLGDTQVTDKLIF. The gene calls are TRDV2 and TRDJ1, with 13 bases identical to TRDD3. The CDR3 sequence is 19 residues long. Per germline, CDR1 GEAIGNYY and CDR2 EKD.

This clone has just a few counts. This likely reflects a read error, since a far larger clone is one base away. At the DNA level, this CDR3 is encoded by other sequences in the same sample as well. This chain joins TRDV1 and TRDJ1; TRDD2 agrees at 9 bases. The J gene is absent in TCRdb and was assigned here via DNA matching to germline. J gave up 4 bases and V 2 bases, and 23 bases lay outside the gene matches. CDR3 length: 21 residues. Germline CDR1 TSWWSYY, CDR2 QGS. This chain's CDR3 is CALGEKSFLPGGPPLGDKLIF. For the CDR3, the DNA is TGTGCTCTTGGGGAAAAATCCTTCCTACCTGGGGGCCCCCCTTTAGGCGATAAACTCATCTTT.

With respect to this clone: This DNA's translation differs at residue 18 from TCRdb's protein, which comes from a much larger clone; a read error is likely, and the protein shown is translated from the DNA. This chain links TRDV1 with TRDJ1, with 11 bases aligning to TRDD3. Germline loops: CDR1 TSWWSYY, CDR2 QGS. V gave up 2 bases and J gave up 1 base; unmatched junction bases: 33. This CDR3 contains 26 residues. The CDR3 coding sequence is TGTGCTCTTGGGGAAAGGAGGGGCCTTCCTACGATTGGGTACTGGGGGATATGGAAGATCACCGATAAACTCATCTTT. Its translation: CALGERRGLPTIGYWGIWKITDKLIF.

This clone was observed a few times. This likely reflects a read error, since a far larger clone is one base away. At the DNA level, this CDR3 is encoded by other sequences in the same sample as well. J is TRDJ1 and V is TRDV1, with 7 bases aligning to TRDD3. The germline V gene has CDR1 TSWWSYY and CDR2 QGS. CDR3 size: 19 residues. The CDR3 sequence is CALGELPIGTLGDTDKLIF. DNA for the CDR3: TGTGCTCTAGGGGAACTGCCTATTGGTACTCTGGGGGACACCGATAAACTCATCTTT.

This clone was counted at least ten times. The CDR3 bases are TGTGCTCTTGGGGTCCCTCTTCCTATATGGGGGAGGGGTTTGACAGCACAACTCTTCTTT. As protein: CALGVPLPIWGRGLTAQLFF. The genes are TRDV1 and TRDJ2; D possibly matches TRDD2 or TRDD3 (7 bases each). CDR3 length: 20 amino acids. The V end was cut by 4 bases, the J end by 1 base, with 25 bases between. Germline lookup yields CDR1 TSWWSYY and CDR2 QGS.

Worth noting for this clone: TCRdb shows a much larger clone's protein in place of this DNA's translation, and the two differ at residue 5, likely through a read error; the protein shown is translated from the DNA. The chain carries TRDV2 and TRDJ3, with 10 bases that match TRDD3. Here the J gene was assigned by germline matching of the DNA, as TCRdb has none. Per the germline V gene, CDR1 is GEAIGNYY and CDR2 is EKD. There are 19 residues in the CDR3. V lost 3 bases and J lost 0; bases outside the gene matches: 7. The CDR3 loop is CACDAYWGISSWDTRQMFF. DNA of the CDR3: TGTGCCTGTGACGCTTACTGGGGGATCAGCTCCTGGGACACCCGACAGATGTTTTTC.

This clone was observed at least ten times. The amino acid sequence in TCRdb belongs to a much larger clone and departs from this DNA's translation at residue 10, likely a sequencing read error; the sequence shown is translated from the DNA. The chain combines TRDV1 with TRDJ1; D uncertain. Between the trimmed V and J ends, which lost 1 base and 7 bases, there was a span of 28 bases. The CDR3 loop spans 19 amino acids. Germline-derived CDR1 and CDR2 are TSWWSYY and QGS. The DNA for the CDR3 is TGTGCTCTTGGGGAACCGAGTCCAAATGGGAGGGGCCGCCGGGCTAAACTCATCTTT. Translated: CALGEPSPNGRGRRAKLIF.

As to this clone: TCRdb assigns this DNA the protein of a much larger clone, which departs from its translation at residue 12; this likely reflects a read error, and the protein shown comes from translating the DNA. The chain is built from TRDV2 and TRDJ3; TRDD3 aligns across 10 bases. The J gene was not available in TCRdb and was assigned here by matching the DNA to germline segments. Trimming at V came to 3 bases and at J to 5 bases, leaving 18 bases not matched to a gene. Germline V gene sequence: CDR1 GEAIGNYY, CDR2 EKD. The CDR3 is made up of 21 amino acids. Here the CDR3 reads CACDPIVLGDGSSGDTRQMFF. The DNA of the CDR3 is TGTGCCTGTGACCCCATAGTACTGGGGGATGGATCAAGCGGGGACACCCGACAGATGTTTTTC.

This clone was seen many times. The CDR3: CALGERDLYTDKLIF. CDR3 coding DNA: TGTGCTCTTGGGGAACGGGACCTGTACACCGATAAACTCATCTTT. J is TRDJ1 and V is TRDV1; the D is unclear. CDR1 is TSWWSYY and CDR2 is QGS in the germline V gene. The CDR3 covers 15 residues. Trimming left V 1 base short and J 0 bases short, with 9 bases between.

This clone showed up just a few times. A far bigger clonotype differs at one base, so this is likely a read error. The sample has other DNA sequences that encode this CDR3 too. The J segment was not called; the V segment is TRDV1; TRDD3 was called by the table and not checked on the DNA. The CDR3 has 19 amino acids. The germline gives CDR1 TSWWSYY, CDR2 QGS. CDR3 protein: CALGEYRAGVFLYTDKLIF. As DNA, the CDR3 is TGTGCTCTTGGGGAGTATCGCGCCGGAGTCTTCCTGTACACCGATAAACTCATCTTC.

A few counts support this clone. No J gene was assigned, while the V gene was called as TRDV1; the table's D gene call, TRDD3, was not cross checked with the DNA. The CDR3 is 15 amino acids. Germline loops: CDR1 TSWWSYY, CDR2 QGS. The CDR3 DNA reads as TGTGCTCTTGGGGAACTAGCCCCCGAACGGGATAAACCCATCTTT. As protein: CALGELAPERDKPIF.

Note on this clone: Translating this DNA gives a protein that differs at residue 21 from the TCRdb one, which belongs to a much larger clone; a read error is likely, and the protein shown is this translation. V gene assignment gives TRDV1, but the J gene was left uncalled; the DNA was not used to check the table's D call, TRDD3. Germline values: CDR1 TSWWSYY, CDR2 QGS. This CDR3 region has 23 residues. CDR3 sequence: CALGEPTFWTQGDFQLYTDKPIF. In DNA form, the CDR3 reads TGTGCTCTTGGGGAACCCACGTTCTGGACTCAGGGGGATTTCCAACTCTACACCGATAAACCCATCTTT.

This clone was seen a handful of times. TCRdb has a much larger clone's protein, which differs at residue 12 from the translation of this DNA, likely because of a read error; what is shown is the protein translated from the DNA. CDR3 coding DNA: TGTGCTCTTGGGGAACAAGCTTTCCTTTCCCGTGCTGGAAGGATGGCCTTAAAACTCATCTTT. Translation gives CALGEQAFLSRAGRMALKLIF. This sequence joins TRDV1 and TRDJ1, with a possible D match to TRDD2 (5 bases). The J gene was not available in TCRdb and was assigned here by matching the DNA to germline segments. In germline, CDR1 is TSWWSYY, CDR2 QGS. This CDR3 comprises 21 residues. Between the trimmed V and J ends, which lost 1 base and 8 bases, there was a span of 35 bases.

As for this clone: The likely explanation is a read error, given a far larger clone one base away. This sample also contains other DNA sequences that code for the same CDR3. V and J are TRDV3 and TRDJ1; maybe TRDD3 (5 bases). Looked up from germline, CDR1 is TVYSNPD and CDR2 is GDNSRS (reference sequence). The CDR3 runs to 14 residues. The CDR3 loop reads CASQGGLYTDKLIF. The DNA of the CDR3 is TGTGCCTCCCAGGGGGGTTTGTACACCGACAAACTCATCTTT.

This clone showed up many times. This chain links TRDV1 with TRDJ1, with a tentative D call TRDD2 (5 bases). Trimming pared 5 bases from V and 1 base from J, leaving 14 bases between. Germline V CDR1 and CDR2: TSWWSYY, QGS. This CDR3 is built from 15 residues. The CDR3 region is CALGHFPPFTDKLIF. The CDR3 nucleotides read TGTGCTCTTGGGCACTTCCCCCCTTTCACCGATAAACTCATCTTT.

Concerning this clone itself: TCRdb shows a much larger clone's protein in place of this DNA's translation, and the two differ at residue 2, likely through a read error; the protein shown is translated from the DNA. The chain recombines TRAV38-2/DV8 with TRDJ1, with TRDD3 matching over 12 bases. The germline gives CDR1 TSESDYY, CDR2 QEAYKQQN. CDR3 length: 24 residues. For the CDR3, the DNA is TGTTCTTATAGGAGCGGGCCTTCCTACGACTACTGGGGGATACTGAAGGGGTACACCGATAAACTCATCTTT. This translates into CSYRSGPSYDYWGILKGYTDKLIF.

Note on this clone: TCRdb has a much larger clone's protein, which differs at residue 13 from the translation of this DNA, likely because of a read error; what is shown is the protein translated from the DNA. This chain uses TRDV2 with TRDJ1; 10 nucleotides match TRDD3. TCRdb does not report a J gene; here it was assigned by matching the DNA to germline references. The germline gives CDR1 GEAIGNYY, CDR2 EKD. This CDR3 has 16 amino acids. The CDR3 is CACDTVGDTETDRLIF. The CDR3 region has the DNA TGTGCCTGTGACACCGTGGGGGATACTGAGACCGATAGACTCATCTTT.

This clone was detected a few times. A far larger clone is just one base off, so this is likely a read error. This CDR3 is also generated by other DNA sequences in the sample. This rearrangement joins TRDV2 to TRDJ1, with 8 bases that match TRDD3. TCRdb leaves out the J gene; it was filled in here by matching the DNA to germline. This CDR3 comprises 21 residues. Germline CDR1 and CDR2: GEAIGNYY and EKD. This chain's CDR3 is CACDTVVPRPGGPLYTDKLIF. Written as DNA, the CDR3 is TGTGCCTGCGACACCGTCGTCCCACGGCCTGGGGGACCCCTGTACACCGATAAACTCATCTTT.

This clone was counted ten times or more. Translating this DNA gives a protein that differs at residue 7 from the TCRdb one, which belongs to a much larger clone; a read error is likely, and the protein shown is this translation. The genes are TRDV1 and TRDJ1; tentatively, D is TRDD2 or TRDD3 (7 bases each). V lost 4 bases and J lost 2, with 29 bases in between. Germline CDR1 reads TSWWSYY; CDR2 reads QGS. The CDR3 runs to 20 residues. The CDR3 DNA is TGTGCTCTTGGGGGGTCCTCTTTCCTACTCATGGGGATAGTAACCGATAAACTCATCTTT. Its protein product is CALGGSSFLLMGIVTDKLIF.

Worth noting for this clone: TCRdb has a much larger clone's protein, which differs at residue 5 from the translation of this DNA, likely because of a read error; what is shown is the protein translated from the DNA. V usage is TRDV2 and J usage is TRDJ3, with D tentatively TRDD3 (6 bases). The ends were cut back, 3 bases at V and 0 bases at J, with 23 bases in the middle. Germline lookup yields CDR1 GEAIGNYY and CDR2 EKD. This CDR3 comprises 21 residues. The DNA for the CDR3 is TGTGCCTGTGACTCCAGGCCGGTCTGGGGTCCAAGCTCCTGGGACACCCGACAGATGTTTTTC. This sequence encodes CACDSRPVWGPSSWDTRQMFF.

At least ten counts were recorded for this clone. The chain combines TRDV1 with TRDJ1; no clear D gene. Germline loops: CDR1 TSWWSYY, CDR2 QGS. V was clipped by 0 bases and J by 0 bases, with 8 bases between them. The CDR3 consists of 15 residues. CDR3 amino acids: CALGELRRDTDKLIF. The CDR3 region has the DNA TGTGCTCTTGGGGAACTAAGGCGGGACACCGATAAACTCATCTTT.

This clone was seen a handful of times. For this DNA, TCRdb reports the protein of a much larger clone, which diverges at residue 20, most likely from a read error; the protein presented here is translated directly from the DNA. No J gene was assigned, while the V gene was called as TRDV1; the table assigns TRDD3, which was not confirmed against the DNA. CDR3 length: 22 residues. Germline V gene data show CDR1 as TSWWSYY and CDR2 as QGS. The CDR3, as DNA: TGTGCTCTTGGGGAACTAGTTCATTACTGGGGGATTTCATACGCGTACACCGATAAACCCATCTTT. Translation: CALGELVHYWGISYAYTDKPIF.

A remark on this clone: A far larger clone is off by one base, so a read error is likely. This same CDR3 is encoded by further DNA sequences in the sample. V gene TRDV2 combines with J gene TRDJ1; tentatively, D is TRDD3 (5 bases). Here the J gene was assigned by germline matching of the DNA, as TCRdb has none. Between the trimmed V and J ends, which lost 3 bases and 2 bases, there was a span of 12 bases. This CDR3 contains 14 residues. Germline CDR1 and CDR2: GEAIGNYY and EKD. The CDR3 nucleotides are TGTGCCTGTGACCCCTTGGGGTATACCGATAAACTCATCTTT. It translates to CACDPLGYTDKLIF.

On this clone itself: TCRdb records a much larger clone's protein for this DNA, with a difference at residue 10 that likely arises from a read error; the protein given is the translation of the DNA. The J gene has no call, while the V gene is TRDV1; the DNA was not used to check the table's D call, TRDD3. Germline V gene lookup returns CDR1 TSWWSYY and CDR2 QGS. This CDR3 region has 17 residues. The CDR3 DNA reads as TGTGCTCTTGGGGAACGTACGTTAGGGCTCCCCACCGATAAACCCATCTTT. Its protein is CALGERTLGLPTDKPIF.

This chain links TRDV1 with TRDJ1; 11 bases align to TRDD3. The J gene is not listed in TCRdb, so it was assigned here from a DNA match to germline. The V segment lost 3 bases and the J segment 0 bases; nucleotides outside the gene matches: 21. This CDR3 spans 22 amino acids. The germline CDR1 and CDR2 sequences are TSWWSYY and QGS. The CDR3 DNA follows: TGTGCTCTTGGGGAGGACTTTTTCGACTGGGGGATATCGGGCGCATACACCGATAAACTCATCTTT. It translates to CALGEDFFDWGISGAYTDKLIF.